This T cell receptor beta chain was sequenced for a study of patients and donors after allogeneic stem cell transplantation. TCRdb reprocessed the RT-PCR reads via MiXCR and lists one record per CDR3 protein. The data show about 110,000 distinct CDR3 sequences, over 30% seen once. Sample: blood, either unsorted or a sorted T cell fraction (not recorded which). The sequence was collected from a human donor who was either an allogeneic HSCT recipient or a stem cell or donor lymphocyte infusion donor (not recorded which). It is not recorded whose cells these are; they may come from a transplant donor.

The CDR3 DNA is TGCGCCAGCAGCTTGACAGGACCCGAAAAACTGTTTTTT. Its protein product is CASSLTGPEKLFF. The gene calls are TRBV5-1 and TRBJ1-4, with D possibly being TRBD1 (5 bases). The CDR3 length is 13 residues. CDR1 is SGHRS and CDR2 is YFSETQ in the germline V gene. Trimming removed 1 base from V and 8 bases from J, with 9 bases in between.